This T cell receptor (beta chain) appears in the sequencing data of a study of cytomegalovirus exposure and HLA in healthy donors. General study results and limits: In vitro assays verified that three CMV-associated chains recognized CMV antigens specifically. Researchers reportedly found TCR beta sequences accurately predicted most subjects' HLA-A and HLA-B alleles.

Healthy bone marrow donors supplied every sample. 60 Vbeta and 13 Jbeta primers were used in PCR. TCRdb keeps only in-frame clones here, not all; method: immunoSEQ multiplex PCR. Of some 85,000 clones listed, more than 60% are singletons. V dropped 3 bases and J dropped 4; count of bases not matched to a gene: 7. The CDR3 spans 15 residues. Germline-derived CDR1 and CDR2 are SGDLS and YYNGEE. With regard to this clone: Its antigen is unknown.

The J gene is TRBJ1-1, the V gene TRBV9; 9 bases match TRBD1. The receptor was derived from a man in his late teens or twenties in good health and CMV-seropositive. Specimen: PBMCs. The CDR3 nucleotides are TGTGCCAGCAGCGCTACAGGGGGCGCGTTCACTGAAGCTTTCTTT. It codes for CASSATGGAFTEAFF.